This T cell receptor (beta chain) comes out of a study of blood T cell repertoires in COVID-19. Study context: Acute and convalescent COVID-19 specimens originated in the United States, Italy and Spain. Sources were T cells, B-cell-depleted T cells, or PBMCs; the material itself was cDNA or gDNA.

As handled by the study authors: For nucleated cells, counts were estimated from reference gene primer amplification. TCRdb keeps only in-frame clones here, not all; method: immunoSEQ multiplex PCR. D and trimming come from the DNA, and the V and J calls and clone size come from that table. In the table there are about 68,000 clones, 85% to 90% of which are singletons. The germline gives CDR1 SGDLS, CDR2 YYNGEE. There are 15 residues in the CDR3. The germline V and J ends were trimmed by 4 bases and 0 bases, with 11 bases remaining between them. The receptor was derived from a man between 50 and 59 years old with acute or convalescent COVID-19. This chain joins TRBV9 and TRBJ2-1; D unresolved. Material for sequencing was peripheral blood. CDR3 sequence (DNA): TGTGCCAGCAGCCCCTGGGCGAGCTCCTACAATGAGCAGTTCTTC. As protein: CASSPWASSYNEQFF.